This T cell receptor (beta chain) was profiled in a study of blood T cell repertoires in COVID-19. Whole-study context: Samples of COVID-19 (acute and convalescent) were obtained from the United States, Italy and Spain. T cells, B-cell-depleted T cells, or PBMCs supplied cDNA or gDNA.

The authors' processing: Quantification of nucleated cells was approximated via reference gene primer amplification. Profiling relied on immunoSEQ multiplex PCR, and the TCRdb table lists in-frame clones only, not all of them. Clone size and the V and J calls come from that table; the DNA yielded D and trimming. The sample has 85,000 to 120,000 clones; more than 85% are singletons. The CDR3 has 16 amino acids. From germline, CDR1 is SGHNT and CDR2 YYREEE (reference sequence). V shed 2 bases, J shed 7 bases, and the junction held 4 bases outside the gene matches. Sequenced sample: peripheral blood. The chain recombines TRBV5-4 with TRBJ1-6, with 12 positions matching TRBD1. The sequence derives from a young man with acute or convalescent COVID-19. In nucleotides, the CDR3 is TGTGCCAGCAGCTTACCGGGACAGGGGGCGAATTCACCCCTCCACTTT. This translates into CASSLPGQGANSPLHF.